This T cell receptor beta chain stems from a study of cytomegalovirus exposure and HLA in healthy donors. The germline gives CDR1 LGHNA, CDR2 YNFKEQ. V dropped 4 bases and J dropped 5; count of bases not matched to a gene: 14. This CDR3 is 17 amino acids long. TCRdb's copy holds only in-frame clones and misses some; the assay was immunoSEQ multiplex PCR. The sample records under 70,000 clones, around 89% being singletons. V and J are TRBV4-2 and TRBJ2-5, with TRBD2 identical over 9 bases. Specimen: PBMCs. This TCR was sampled from a woman aged 18 to 35 in good health and CMV-seronegative. The CDR3 protein is CASSPPRAGGVGETQYF. CDR3 nucleotide sequence: TGTGCCAGCAGCCCTCCGAGGGCGGGGGGGGTCGGGGAGACCCAGTACTTC.